This T cell receptor beta chain derives from a study of T cell responses to AZD1222 COVID-19 vaccine. Overall study context: Second-dose recipients at about 4 or about 12 weeks were treated as one pooled group. The study, taken as a whole, reports: None of the repertoires were sampled until the peak T cell response had passed. Females made up more of the donors, who were largely white British, and clonal diversity may have come out too low.

CDR1 is KGHSH and CDR2 is LQKENI in the germline V gene. This CDR3 has 16 amino acids. V gave up 0 bases and J gave up 6 bases; unmatched junction bases: 3. Of note for this clone: Its antigen is unidentified.

TCRdb's copy holds only in-frame clones and misses some; the assay was immunoSEQ multiplex PCR. The sample has 150,000 to 200,000 clones, 92% seen once. This clonotype was sampled from an adult in good health. V and J are TRBV18 and TRBJ2-1; the match to TRBD2 covers 12 bases. The source was peripheral blood, collected on day 0 of AZD1222 vaccination. CDR3 residues: CASSPPASGGGNEQFF. The CDR3 nucleotides read TGTGCCAGCTCACCACCGGCTAGCGGGGGGGGCAATGAGCAGTTCTTC.